Presented here are 22 T cell receptor beta chains from one specimen sequenced in a study of blood T cell repertoires in COVID-19 (dated by TCRdb to between 2020 and 2021). Receptor amplification or capture employed the immunoSEQ multiplex PCR assay. The table was pulled from immuneACCESS by TCRdb, which kept in-frame rearrangements only. Such tables lose some clones; where checked, under half of the loss comes from unresolved V genes, and the rest has no known cause. The sample contains 150,000 to 200,000 clones, approximately 86% of them found a single time. The ten largest clones add up to approximately 3.5% of the sample. The sequencing input was peripheral blood. The receptors here all came from an older man with acute or convalescent COVID-19.

A single count supports this clone. V usage is TRBV5-8 and J usage is TRBJ1-2, with 9 bases fitting TRBD1. This CDR3 has 14 residues. CDR1 and CDR2 from the germline V gene are SGHTS and YDEGEE. V shed 5 bases, J shed 5 bases, and the junction held 7 bases outside the gene matches. The CDR3 sequence: CASSWRTGDYGYTF. As DNA, the CDR3 is TGTGCCAGCAGTTGGAGGACAGGGGATTATGGCTACACCTTC.

The chain carries TRBV11-2 and TRBJ1-1; D is perhaps TRBD1 (6 bases). Trimming left V 5 bases short and J 3 bases short, with 13 bases between. The CDR3 contains 14 residues. Germline lookup yields CDR1 SGHAT and CDR2 FQNNGV. For the CDR3, the DNA is TGTGCCAGCAGCGCAAACGGACAGTACACTGAAGCTTTCTTT. This gives the protein CASSANGQYTEAFF.

The chain joins TRBV28 to TRBJ1-1, with TRBD1 as a possible D gene (5 bases). Per germline, CDR1 MDHEN and CDR2 SYDVKM. CDR3 size: 14 residues. V lost 6 bases and J 0 bases, leaving 11 bases between the germline ends. CDR3 protein: CASSSTVMNTEAFF. The CDR3 nucleotides are TGTGCCAGCAGCTCGACAGTCATGAACACTGAAGCTTTCTTT.

The V gene is TRBV9, the J gene TRBJ1-1; 9 bases are shared with TRBD1. The CDR3 consists of 14 residues. The germline V gene encodes CDR1 SGDLS and CDR2 YYNGEE. Trimming at V came to 5 bases and at J to 8 bases, leaving 10 bases not matched to a gene. The chain's CDR3 is CASSAGTGYLEAFF. In DNA form, the CDR3 reads TGTGCCAGCAGTGCCGGGACAGGGTATTTGGAAGCTTTCTTT.

This sequence joins TRBV6-5 and TRBJ2-7, with 9 bases lining up with TRBD1. The CDR3 totals 14 residues. Germline V CDR1 and CDR2: MNHEY, SVGAGI. V lost 6 bases and J lost 1; bases outside the gene matches: 4. The CDR3 protein is CASRRTGESYEQYF. DNA of the CDR3: TGTGCCAGCAGACGGACAGGGGAGTCCTACGAGCAGTACTTC.

This clone has a single count. This chain connects TRBV2 to TRBJ1-1; D is unresolved. Trimming cost V 4 bases and J 3 bases, with 3 bases left between them. The V gene's germline CDR1 is SNHLY and CDR2 FYNNEI. The CDR3 is 11 amino acids. CDR3 nucleotides: TGTGCCAGCAGTGCGTACACTGAAGCTTTCTTT. Protein product: CASSAYTEAFF.

The chain recombines TRBV5-1 with TRBJ1-4, with D uncertain. V lost 0 bases and J lost 5, with 11 bases in between. Germline-derived CDR1 and CDR2 are SGHRS and YFSETQ. The CDR3 contains 15 residues. This CDR3 is CASSLAGRRNEKLFF. The CDR3 DNA reads TGCGCCAGCAGCTTGGCCGGGAGAAGGAATGAAAAACTGTTTTTT.

The chain links TRBV18 to TRBJ1-3; 7 nucleotides align to TRBD1. The CDR3 is made up of 14 amino acids. Germline CDR1 reads KGHSH; CDR2 reads LQKENI. V shed 2 bases and J 4 bases; nucleotides not matched to a gene: 2. The CDR3, as DNA: TGTGCCAGCTCACCATCGGGACAGGGAAACACCATATATTTT. The encoded protein is CASSPSGQGNTIYF.

J is TRBJ1-2 and V is TRBV2; tentative D call: TRBD1 (6 bases). Trimming left V 6 bases short and J 5 bases short, with 16 bases between. Germline CDR1 is SNHLY and CDR2 is FYNNEI. The CDR3 sequence is 14 residues long. The CDR3 sequence is CASRIQGFGYGYTF. The CDR3 bases are TGTGCCAGCAGGATACAGGGATTCGGGTATGGCTACACCTTC. Full variable domain (remainder filled in from reference TRBV2 and TRBJ1-2): EPEVTQTPSHQVTQMGQEVILRCVPISNHLYFYWYRQILGQKVEFLVSFYNNEISEKSEIFDDQFSVERPDGSNFTLKIRSTKLEDSAMYFCASRIQGFGYGYTFGSGTRLTVV.

The chain recombines TRBV3-1 (or the pseudogene TRBV3-2) with TRBJ2-2; 8 nucleotides line up with TRBD2. In germline, CDR1 is LGHDT, CDR2 YNNKEL (reference sequence). The CDR3 runs to 15 residues. The J segment lost 0 bases and the V segment lost 6 bases, leaving 3 bases of the junction unmatched. The CDR3, as DNA: TGTGCCAGCAGGCCGGGACTAGCGAACACCGGGGAGCTGTTTTTT. It codes for CASRPGLANTGELFF.

The rearrangement uses TRBV5-1 and TRBJ1-5; D unclear. CDR1 and CDR2 (germline): SGHRS, YFSETQ. This CDR3 comprises 15 residues. Trimming removed 4 bases from V and 0 bases from J, with 11 bases in between. Here the CDR3 reads CASSLGGYSNQPQHF. The CDR3 DNA sequence: TGCGCCAGCAGCCTTGGAGGCTATAGCAATCAGCCCCAGCATTTT.

This clone has just one count. The chain recombines TRBV28 with TRBJ1-1; no firm D call. Germline-derived CDR1 and CDR2 are MDHEN and SYDVKM. V gave up 6 bases and J gave up 10 bases, with 15 bases separating them. This CDR3 has 12 amino acids. This CDR3 is CASSRRLFRAFF. Written as DNA, the CDR3 is TGTGCCAGCAGCCGCAGGCTGTTTCGAGCTTTCTTT. Variable domain in full (rest from reference TRBV28 and TRBJ1-1): DVKVTQSSRYLVKRTGEKVFLECVQDMDHENMFWYRQDPGLGLRLIYFSYDVKMKEKGDIPEGYSVSREKKERFSLILESASTNQTSMYLCASSRRLFRAFFGQGTRLTVV.

This chain links TRBV6-5 with TRBJ1-2; D not resolved. V was clipped by 5 bases and J by 6 bases, with 19 bases between them. Germline lookup yields CDR1 MNHEY and CDR2 SVGAGI. The CDR3 is 15 amino acids. As DNA, the CDR3 is TGTGCCAGCAGTCGTCTAATGGGCCTTGATGATGGCTACACCTTC. Translating it yields CASSRLMGLDDGYTF.

The chain links TRBV24-1 to TRBJ2-3; 13 nucleotides agree with TRBD2. V shed 4 bases and J 0 bases; nucleotides not matched to a gene: 6. This CDR3 has 18 amino acids. Germline CDR1 and CDR2: KGHDR and SFDVKD. In DNA, the CDR3 is TGTGCCACCAGTGAAACTAGCGGGGGGGCCGGAAGCACAGATACGCAGTATTTT. Residues: CATSETSGGAGSTDTQYF.

This clone was observed a few times. The chain employs TRBV28 and TRBJ1-4, with 7 nucleotides matching TRBD1. CDR3 length: 14 amino acids. After removal of 4 bases from V and 4 bases from J, the junction contained 3 bases not matched to a gene. Germline V gene sequence: CDR1 MDHEN, CDR2 SYDVKM. CDR3 bases: TGTGCCAGCAGTTCGGGACAGCTTAATGAAAAACTGTTTTTT. Its protein is CASSSGQLNEKLFF. Full variable domain (missing parts from reference TRBV28 and TRBJ1-4): DVKVTQSSRYLVKRTGEKVFLECVQDMDHENMFWYRQDPGLGLRLIYFSYDVKMKEKGDIPEGYSVSREKKERFSLILESASTNQTSMYLCASSSGQLNEKLFFGSGTQLSVL.

This rearrangement joins TRBV4-3 to TRBJ1-1, with D possibly TRBD1 on 6 matching bases. V lost 0 bases and J lost 11, with 19 bases in between. The germline CDR1 and CDR2 sequences are LGHNA and YSLEER. This CDR3 is built from 15 residues. CDR3 sequence reads: CASSQDWVRQDGAFF. DNA for the CDR3: TGCGCCAGCAGCCAAGACTGGGTAAGACAGGACGGTGCTTTCTTT.

This chain uses TRBV5-4 with TRBJ2-5, with 14 bases lining up with TRBD2. Per germline, CDR1 SGHNT and CDR2 YYREEE (reference sequence). The V and J ends lost 2 bases and 1 base, in that order; junction bases with no gene match: 7. The CDR3 spans 18 residues. The CDR3 spells CASSFGLAGGRSQETQYF. The CDR3 DNA reads TGTGCCAGCAGCTTCGGACTAGCGGGGGGCCGCAGCCAAGAGACCCAGTACTTC. The variable domain in full, with the rest retrieved from reference TRBV5-4 and TRBJ2-5, is ETGVTQSPTHLIKTRGQQVTLRCSSQSGHNTVSWYQQALGQGPQFIFQYYREEENGRGNFPPRFSGLQFPNYSSELNVNALELDDSALYLCASSFGLAGGRSQETQYFGPGTRLLVL.

In DNA form, the CDR3 reads TGTGCCAGCAGCTTGGAGGCGGACTCCTACAATGAGCAGTTCTTC. Amino acids: CASSLEADSYNEQFF. V gene TRBV5-4 combines with J gene TRBJ2-1; no reliable D call. CDR1 SGHNT and CDR2 YYREEE come from the germline V gene (reference sequence). The CDR3 sequence is 15 residues long. Trimming pared 0 bases from V and 0 bases from J, leaving 7 bases between.

The V and J genes are TRBV9 and TRBJ2-1, with 8 nucleotides matching TRBD2. CDR1 SGDLS and CDR2 YYNGEE come from the germline V gene. This CDR3 has 16 residues. V shed 2 bases and J 4 bases; nucleotides not matched to a gene: 8. In DNA form, the CDR3 reads TGTGCCAGCAGCGTCCGGGAGCGGGGGTGGTACAATGAGCAGTTCTTC. Amino acid sequence: CASSVRERGWYNEQFF.

The gene calls are TRBV27 and TRBJ1-4; unclear D gene. The CDR3 extends over 14 amino acids. Germline CDR1 MNHEY, CDR2 SMNVEV (reference sequence). V was cut by 3 bases and J by 8 bases, with 13 bases left in between. This CDR3 is CASSLAIGGEKLFF. CDR3 nucleotide sequence: TGTGCCAGCAGTTTGGCAATTGGAGGGGAAAAACTGTTTTTT.

The V and J genes are TRBV5-1 and TRBJ2-2; 7 bases are a match to TRBD2. Germline V lookup: CDR1 SGHRS, CDR2 YFSETQ. The length of the CDR3 is 17 residues. J was trimmed by 4 bases and V by 0 bases; bases with no gene match: 9. DNA of the CDR3: TGCGCCAGCAGCTTGGACGGCGGGAGAGGCGGCACCGGGGAGCTGTTTTTT. This codes for CASSLDGGRGGTGELFF.

This chain uses TRBV7-3 with TRBJ2-1; TRBD2 aligns across 9 bases. Germline assignment: CDR1 SGHTA and CDR2 FQGTGA. This CDR3 is built from 15 residues. After removal of 5 bases from V and 2 bases from J, the junction contained 4 bases not matched to a gene. The CDR3, as DNA: TGTGCCAGCAGCCCTAGCGGGGACGCCTACAATGAGCAGTTCTTC. It codes for CASSPSGDAYNEQFF.